The rows below give T cell receptor beta chains drawn from one sample of a study of blood T cell repertoires in COVID-19. Here immunoSEQ multiplex PCR was the method, and the copy in TCRdb shows in-frame clones only, minus some. The table has about 140,000 clones, around 85% seen once. The specimen was peripheral blood. The source is a man between 50 and 59 years old with acute or convalescent COVID-19. CDR3s include the opening cysteine and the closing phenylalanine or tryptophan. Fields, in order: CDR3 DNA, CDR3 protein, clone size, J gene, V gene, D gene. A D gene is named only where the DNA matches it firmly. The listing skips clone size in some rows; elsewhere it reads once, few, many or a size class.

CDR3nt: TGCGCCAGCAGCCAAGATCAGGAGACCCAGTACTTC; CDR3aa: CASSQDQETQYF; abundance: few; j_gene: TRBJ2-5; v_gene: TRBV4-1; d_gene: NA
CDR3nt: TGTGCCAGCGAACGGAAAGACTGGATGGTTGAAGCTTTCTTT; CDR3aa: CASERKDWMVEAFF; abundance: once; j_gene: TRBJ1-1; v_gene: TRBV3-1/TRBV3-2; d_gene: NA
CDR3nt: TGTGCCAGCAGCCTAGAAGGGGGCTATGGCTACACCTTC; CDR3aa: CASSLEGGYGYTF; abundance: NA; j_gene: TRBJ1-2; v_gene: TRBV12-3/TRBV12-4; d_gene: NA
CDR3nt: TGTGCCAGCACCCCCGGGACAGCCCTCTATGGCTACACCTTC; CDR3aa: CASTPGTALYGYTF; abundance: NA; j_gene: TRBJ1-2; v_gene: TRBV28; d_gene: TRBD1
CDR3nt: TGTGCCAGCAGCGTAGGGGACATGAGGAATGGCTACACCTTC; CDR3aa: CASSVGDMRNGYTF; abundance: once; j_gene: TRBJ1-2; v_gene: TRBV9; d_gene: NA
CDR3nt: TGTGCCTGGACGGCAGGGTTAGGGCAAGAGACCCAGTACTTC; CDR3aa: CAWTAGLGQETQYF; abundance: NA; j_gene: TRBJ2-5; v_gene: TRBV30; d_gene: NA
CDR3nt: TGTGCCAGCAGCTTAAGGGCTTCAGGGATCAACTACGAGCAGTACTTC; CDR3aa: CASSLRASGINYEQYF; abundance: NA; j_gene: TRBJ2-7; v_gene: TRBV7-2; d_gene: NA
CDR3nt: TGTGCCAGCAGCTTAGCGCGGGCAGGGGGCGGCTATGGCTACACCTTC; CDR3aa: CASSLARAGGGYGYTF; abundance: once; j_gene: TRBJ1-2; v_gene: TRBV7-8; d_gene: TRBD1
CDR3nt: TGTGCTAGTGGTTTGGGACGAATAGACGGGAATCAGCCCCAGCATTTT; CDR3aa: CASGLGRIDGNQPQHF; abundance: NA; j_gene: TRBJ1-5; v_gene: TRBV12-5; d_gene: NA
CDR3nt: TGTGCCAGCTCACCACTCGGGACAGATCAGCCCCAGCATTTT; CDR3aa: CASSPLGTDQPQHF; abundance: once; j_gene: TRBJ1-5; v_gene: TRBV18; d_gene: TRBD1
CDR3nt: TGTGCCAGCAGTGGGAATATACAGGGGAGACCTGAAGCTTTCTTT; CDR3aa: CASSGNIQGRPEAFF; abundance: few; j_gene: TRBJ1-1; v_gene: TRBV2; d_gene: TRBD1
CDR3nt: TGTGCCAGCAGCCAAGATGGTTCTAGCCTTTCGCTCCGCGAGCAGTACTTC; CDR3aa: CASSQDGSSLSLREQYF; abundance: NA; j_gene: TRBJ2-7; v_gene: TRBV3-1/TRBV3-2; d_gene: NA
CDR3nt: TGTGCCAGCAGCCAACCCCCACTCGACGAGCAGTACTTC; CDR3aa: CASSQPPLDEQYF; abundance: NA; j_gene: TRBJ2-7; v_gene: TRBV4-2; d_gene: NA
CDR3nt: TGCGCCAGCAGCTTGGGCCGGACAGATTTTTATGGCTACACCTTC; CDR3aa: CASSLGRTDFYGYTF; abundance: NA; j_gene: TRBJ1-2; v_gene: TRBV5-1; d_gene: NA
CDR3nt: TGTGCCAGCAGAAGACAGGGGATGGTGGCCAAAAACATTCAGTACTTC; CDR3aa: CASRRQGMVAKNIQYF; abundance: NA; j_gene: TRBJ2-4; v_gene: TRBV3-1/TRBV3-2; d_gene: TRBD1
CDR3nt: TGTGCCAGCAGTTTACGATTCGGACAGGGGGGATACTATGGCTACACCTTC; CDR3aa: CASSLRFGQGGYYGYTF; abundance: once; j_gene: TRBJ1-2; v_gene: TRBV28; d_gene: TRBD1
CDR3nt: TGTGCCAGCAGCCAAGAACTCAGGGGCGGCGGCTACACCTTC; CDR3aa: CASSQELRGGGYTF; abundance: NA; j_gene: TRBJ1-2; v_gene: TRBV14; d_gene: NA
CDR3nt: TGTGCCACCTCGGACAGGCACCAAGAGACCCAGTACTTC; CDR3aa: CATSDRHQETQYF; abundance: NA; j_gene: TRBJ2-5; v_gene: TRBV19; d_gene: TRBD1
CDR3nt: TGCGCCAGCAGAAACCCGGGACAGCAACAGCCCCAGCATTTT; CDR3aa: CASRNPGQQQPQHF; abundance: NA; j_gene: TRBJ1-5; v_gene: TRBV10-1; d_gene: TRBD1
CDR3nt: TGTGCCAGCGTTACTAGCGGGTCCTACAATGAGCAGTTCTTC; CDR3aa: CASVTSGSYNEQFF; abundance: NA; j_gene: TRBJ2-1; v_gene: TRBV28; d_gene: TRBD2
CDR3nt: TGTGCCATCACCGGCGGGGGCACTGAAGCTTTCTTT; CDR3aa: CAITGGGTEAFF; abundance: NA; j_gene: TRBJ1-1; v_gene: TRBV10-3; d_gene: NA
CDR3nt: TGTGCCAGCAGCTTAACCGGGAGTGAGAAAAAACTGTTTTTT; CDR3aa: CASSLTGSEKKLFF; abundance: once; j_gene: TRBJ1-4; v_gene: TRBV11-1; d_gene: NA
CDR3nt: TGTGCCAGCAGTGACCGAAAGCCGGGACAGGTATACTTC; CDR3aa: CASSDRKPGQVYF; abundance: NA; j_gene: TRBJ2-7; v_gene: TRBV6-4; d_gene: TRBD1
CDR3nt: TGCGCCAGCAGTGAAGGGGTGGGGGCTCGGGATGAGCAGTTCTTC; CDR3aa: CASSEGVGARDEQFF; abundance: NA; j_gene: TRBJ2-1; v_gene: TRBV10-1; d_gene: NA
CDR3nt: TGTGCCAGCAGCCCGGACTACCCGGAGGAGCAGTTCTTC; CDR3aa: CASSPDYPEEQFF; abundance: NA; j_gene: TRBJ2-1; v_gene: TRBV12-3/TRBV12-4; d_gene: NA
CDR3nt: TGTGCCAGTAGGGACAGGGGGCCTGTCGGGGAGCTGTTTTTT; CDR3aa: CASRDRGPVGELFF; abundance: once; j_gene: TRBJ2-2; v_gene: TRBV19; d_gene: TRBD1
CDR3nt: TGTGCCAGCAGCTTAGTGACAGTCATGAACACTGAAGCTTTCTTT; CDR3aa: CASSLVTVMNTEAFF; abundance: NA; j_gene: TRBJ1-1; v_gene: TRBV11-3; d_gene: NA
CDR3nt: TGTGCCTGGAGTCTCCCCCCCGATACGCAGTATTTT; CDR3aa: CAWSLPPDTQYF; abundance: NA; j_gene: TRBJ2-3; v_gene: TRBV30; d_gene: NA
CDR3nt: TGTGCCAGCAAACCCTCAGCGGGAGCGACAGATACGCAGTATTTT; CDR3aa: CASKPSAGATDTQYF; abundance: NA; j_gene: TRBJ2-3; v_gene: TRBV28; d_gene: TRBD2
CDR3nt: TGCGCCAGCAGCCAAGAATCCGGACTAGTTTCCGGGGAGCTGTTTTTT; CDR3aa: CASSQESGLVSGELFF; abundance: NA; j_gene: TRBJ2-2; v_gene: TRBV4-1; d_gene: TRBD2
CDR3nt: TGTGCCAGCAGCCAAGATAGGAGGGCTTCTGGAAACACCATATATTTT; CDR3aa: CASSQDRRASGNTIYF; abundance: few; j_gene: TRBJ1-3; v_gene: TRBV4-2; d_gene: NA
CDR3nt: TGTGCCAGCAGCTTATCGGGGGGAAACTCTGGAAACACCATATATTTT; CDR3aa: CASSLSGGNSGNTIYF; abundance: NA; j_gene: TRBJ1-3; v_gene: TRBV7-9; d_gene: NA
CDR3nt: TGTGCCACGGGTGTAGTCTATGACTATGGCTACACCTTC; CDR3aa: CATGVVYDYGYTF; abundance: NA; j_gene: TRBJ1-2; v_gene: TRBV6-5; d_gene: NA
CDR3nt: TGTGCCAGTAGTATAGAGGGGTGGACAGGGGAGGATACGCAGTATTTT; CDR3aa: CASSIEGWTGEDTQYF; abundance: NA; j_gene: TRBJ2-3; v_gene: TRBV19; d_gene: TRBD1
CDR3nt: TGTGCCAGCAGCCAAGCATGGGACAGGGGTGAAGCTTTCTTT; CDR3aa: CASSQAWDRGEAFF; abundance: NA; j_gene: TRBJ1-1; v_gene: TRBV3-1/TRBV3-2; d_gene: TRBD1
CDR3nt: TGTGCCAGCAGCGAGACAGGTAGTCAGCCCCAGCATTTT; CDR3aa: CASSETGSQPQHF; abundance: NA; j_gene: TRBJ1-5; v_gene: TRBV9; d_gene: NA
CDR3nt: TGTGCCAGTGCCACAGGGGAAAAACTGTTTTTT; CDR3aa: CASATGEKLFF; abundance: NA; j_gene: TRBJ1-4; v_gene: TRBV19; d_gene: NA
CDR3nt: TGTGCCAGCAGTCACCCGGCAGGGACTGGCTATGGCTACACCTTC; CDR3aa: CASSHPAGTGYGYTF; abundance: NA; j_gene: TRBJ1-2; v_gene: TRBV6-5; d_gene: NA
CDR3nt: TGTGCCAGCAGCTACCGTGACAGGGGTACAGATACGCAGTATTTT; CDR3aa: CASSYRDRGTDTQYF; abundance: NA; j_gene: TRBJ2-3; v_gene: TRBV5-6; d_gene: TRBD1
CDR3nt: TGTGCCAGCAGCCCGCTATCGACGGGGGCTGAAGCTTTCTTT; CDR3aa: CASSPLSTGAEAFF; abundance: NA; j_gene: TRBJ1-1; v_gene: TRBV3-1/TRBV3-2; d_gene: NA
CDR3nt: TGTGCCAGCAGCTTGAGGACTAATGAAAAACTGTTTTTT; CDR3aa: CASSLRTNEKLFF; abundance: NA; j_gene: TRBJ1-4; v_gene: TRBV13; d_gene: NA
CDR3nt: TGTGCCAGTAGTATATCGAGGAACACTGAAGCTTTCTTT; CDR3aa: CASSISRNTEAFF; abundance: few; j_gene: TRBJ1-1; v_gene: TRBV19; d_gene: NA
CDR3nt: TGCGCCAGCAGCTTGACCGTCTCCGGGACAGTACTAGCCAAAAACATTCAGTACTTC; CDR3aa: CASSLTVSGTVLAKNIQYF; abundance: NA; j_gene: TRBJ2-4; v_gene: TRBV5-1; d_gene: TRBD1
CDR3nt: TGTGCCACGGCCAGCTTGGGGGGAGTCGGCAAAAACATTCAGTACTTC; CDR3aa: CATASLGGVGKNIQYF; abundance: once; j_gene: TRBJ2-4; v_gene: TRBV13; d_gene: NA
CDR3nt: TGTGCCAGCAGTGAAAACACAGGGAATCAGCCCCAGCATTTT; CDR3aa: CASSENTGNQPQHF; abundance: NA; j_gene: TRBJ1-5; v_gene: TRBV6-1; d_gene: NA
CDR3nt: TGTGCCAGCAGCCGGGACAGCTCTGGGGCCAACGTCCTGACTTTC; CDR3aa: CASSRDSSGANVLTF; abundance: NA; j_gene: TRBJ2-6; v_gene: TRBV28; d_gene: TRBD1
CDR3nt: TGCGCCAGCAGGAGGGACATTAACACTGAAGCTTTCTTT; CDR3aa: CASRRDINTEAFF; abundance: NA; j_gene: TRBJ1-1; v_gene: TRBV5-1; d_gene: NA
CDR3nt: TGTGCCAGCAGTGCTCTGGGGGGGGCAGAAGCTTTCTTT; CDR3aa: CASSALGGAEAFF; abundance: NA; j_gene: TRBJ1-1; v_gene: TRBV6-4; d_gene: NA
CDR3nt: TGCAGCGTTGCCGGGTCTTATTTCATGAACACTGAAGCTTTCTTT; CDR3aa: CSVAGSYFMNTEAFF; abundance: few; j_gene: TRBJ1-1; v_gene: TRBV29-1; d_gene: NA
CDR3nt: TGCGCCAGCAGCTCCACCGGGACAAGATACTCCTACGAGCAGTACTTC; CDR3aa: CASSSTGTRYSYEQYF; abundance: NA; j_gene: TRBJ2-7; v_gene: TRBV5-1; d_gene: NA
CDR3nt: TGTGCCAGTCTGGGTCGGGGTGAAAATCAGCCCCAGCATTTT; CDR3aa: CASLGRGENQPQHF; abundance: NA; j_gene: TRBJ1-5; v_gene: TRBV19; d_gene: NA
CDR3nt: TGTGCCTGCCTCCGGACAGGGTTTTTGGGCGAGCAGTACTTC; CDR3aa: CACLRTGFLGEQYF; abundance: NA; j_gene: TRBJ2-7; v_gene: TRBV30; d_gene: TRBD1
CDR3nt: TGTGCCAGCGGAAGACGGAGCTATAATTCACCCCTCCACTTT; CDR3aa: CASGRRSYNSPLHF; abundance: NA; j_gene: TRBJ1-6; v_gene: TRBV7-2; d_gene: NA
CDR3nt: TGTGCCAGCAGCCGAACTAGCGGGGGGGCTGAAGATACGCAGTATTTT; CDR3aa: CASSRTSGGAEDTQYF; abundance: NA; j_gene: TRBJ2-3; v_gene: TRBV11-3; d_gene: TRBD2
CDR3nt: TGTGCCAGCTCACCGGGGACAGTCGGTGGCTACGAGCAGTACTTC; CDR3aa: CASSPGTVGGYEQYF; abundance: NA; j_gene: TRBJ2-7; v_gene: TRBV18; d_gene: TRBD1